This passage covers 14 T cell receptor beta chains from one sample sequenced in a study of T cells expressing NK-cell markers. No DNA is given; TCRdb re-called the 5' RACE reads and lists each CDR3 protein once. This sample's table reports some 410,000 distinct CDR3 sequences. Sequenced sample: blood T cells: a sorted CD56 or NKG2C T cell subset, CD4+ or CD8+ T cells, or bulk PBMC T cells (not recorded which). These receptors were collected from a woman aged 18 to 69 in good health.

The rearrangement links TRBV28 to TRBJ2-7. CDR3 length: 12 residues. The germline V gene encodes CDR1 MDHEN and CDR2 SYDVKM. The CDR3 loop is CASSLAGYEQYF.

The chain employs TRBV18 and TRBJ2-5; without DNA, the TCRdb call of TRBD1 cannot be checked. CDR1 KGHSH and CDR2 LQKENI come from the germline V gene. This CDR3 is built from 15 residues. The CDR3 sequence is CASSLQTGKVQTQYF.

The chain couples TRBV12-3 or TRBV12-4 to TRBJ2-3; no DNA is available, so the TRBD2 call from TCRdb remains unchecked. The CDR3 sequence is 13 residues long. CDR3 protein: CASRTSGVDTQYF.

The chain couples TRBV20-1 to TRBJ1-1; TCRdb returns TRBD1, unconfirmable since there is no DNA. Germline V CDR1 and CDR2: DFQATT, SNEGSKA (reference sequence). CDR3 length: 14 residues. The CDR3 is CSARQGTGGTEAFF.

The chain has TRBV19 and TRBJ1-2; TCRdb gives TRBD1 as the D gene, but with no DNA this cannot be confirmed. This CDR3 has 14 residues. The germline gives CDR1 LNHDA, CDR2 SQIVND (reference sequence). CDR3 sequence reads: CASSNRTGVYGYTF. The full variable domain, its missing parts supplied by reference TRBV19 and TRBJ1-2, is DGGITQSPKYLFRKEGQNVTLSCEQNLNHDAMYWYRQDPGQGLRLIYYSQIVNDFQKGDIAEGYSVSREKKESFPLTVTSAQKNPTAFYLCASSNRTGVYGYTFGSGTRLTVV.

This chain joins TRBV15 and TRBJ2-1; there is no DNA to check the TCRdb D call of TRBD2. Per the germline V gene, CDR1 is LNHNV and CDR2 is YYDKDF (reference sequence). The CDR3 is 15 amino acids. The CDR3 spells CATSKLAGGSNEQFF.

The gene calls are TRBV9 and TRBJ2-1; the D call from TCRdb, TRBD2, cannot be confirmed without DNA. The CDR3 has 23 residues. CDR1 and CDR2 (germline): SGDLS, YYNGEE. The CDR3 here is CASSGPLGDGTSGGAWSYNEQFF.

The rearrangement links TRBV6-2 or TRBV6-3 to TRBJ2-1. There are 16 residues in the CDR3. Germline assignment: CDR1 MNHEY and CDR2 SVGEGT. CDR3 region: CASSYSTGEIYNEQFF.

The chain combines TRBV15 with TRBJ2-7. CDR3 length: 16 residues. CDR1 LNHNV and CDR2 YYDKDF come from the germline V gene (reference sequence). The CDR3 protein is CATSRVPQGRGPEQYF.

The rearrangement uses TRBV28 and TRBJ1-5; the TRBD1 assignment by TCRdb is unverifiable without DNA. The CDR3 length is 12 residues. Germline CDR1 and CDR2: MDHEN and SYDVKM. This CDR3 reads CASSFSGRPQHF.

The gene calls are TRBV30 and TRBJ2-7; TCRdb names TRBD1, which stays unverified in the absence of DNA. Germline CDR1 reads GTSNPN; CDR2 reads SVGIG (reference sequence). The CDR3 covers 14 residues. The CDR3 spells CAWSPRRSSYEQYF.

This chain joins TRBV27 and TRBJ2-1; TCRdb outputs TRBD1, but without DNA this stays unchecked. There are 16 residues in the CDR3. CDR1 and CDR2 from the germline V gene are MNHEY and SMNVEV (reference sequence). This chain's CDR3 is CASSWGLASAYNEQFF.

The chain has TRBV20-1 and TRBJ2-4; TCRdb names TRBD2, which stays unverified in the absence of DNA. This CDR3 is 14 amino acids long. The V gene's germline CDR1 is DFQATT and CDR2 SNEGSKA (reference sequence). The CDR3 sequence is CSATAGGPENIQYF.

This chain uses TRBV20-1 with TRBJ2-7. Germline V CDR1 and CDR2: DFQATT, SNEGSKA (reference sequence). The CDR3 length is 13 residues. The CDR3 is CSAQTGGTYEQYF.